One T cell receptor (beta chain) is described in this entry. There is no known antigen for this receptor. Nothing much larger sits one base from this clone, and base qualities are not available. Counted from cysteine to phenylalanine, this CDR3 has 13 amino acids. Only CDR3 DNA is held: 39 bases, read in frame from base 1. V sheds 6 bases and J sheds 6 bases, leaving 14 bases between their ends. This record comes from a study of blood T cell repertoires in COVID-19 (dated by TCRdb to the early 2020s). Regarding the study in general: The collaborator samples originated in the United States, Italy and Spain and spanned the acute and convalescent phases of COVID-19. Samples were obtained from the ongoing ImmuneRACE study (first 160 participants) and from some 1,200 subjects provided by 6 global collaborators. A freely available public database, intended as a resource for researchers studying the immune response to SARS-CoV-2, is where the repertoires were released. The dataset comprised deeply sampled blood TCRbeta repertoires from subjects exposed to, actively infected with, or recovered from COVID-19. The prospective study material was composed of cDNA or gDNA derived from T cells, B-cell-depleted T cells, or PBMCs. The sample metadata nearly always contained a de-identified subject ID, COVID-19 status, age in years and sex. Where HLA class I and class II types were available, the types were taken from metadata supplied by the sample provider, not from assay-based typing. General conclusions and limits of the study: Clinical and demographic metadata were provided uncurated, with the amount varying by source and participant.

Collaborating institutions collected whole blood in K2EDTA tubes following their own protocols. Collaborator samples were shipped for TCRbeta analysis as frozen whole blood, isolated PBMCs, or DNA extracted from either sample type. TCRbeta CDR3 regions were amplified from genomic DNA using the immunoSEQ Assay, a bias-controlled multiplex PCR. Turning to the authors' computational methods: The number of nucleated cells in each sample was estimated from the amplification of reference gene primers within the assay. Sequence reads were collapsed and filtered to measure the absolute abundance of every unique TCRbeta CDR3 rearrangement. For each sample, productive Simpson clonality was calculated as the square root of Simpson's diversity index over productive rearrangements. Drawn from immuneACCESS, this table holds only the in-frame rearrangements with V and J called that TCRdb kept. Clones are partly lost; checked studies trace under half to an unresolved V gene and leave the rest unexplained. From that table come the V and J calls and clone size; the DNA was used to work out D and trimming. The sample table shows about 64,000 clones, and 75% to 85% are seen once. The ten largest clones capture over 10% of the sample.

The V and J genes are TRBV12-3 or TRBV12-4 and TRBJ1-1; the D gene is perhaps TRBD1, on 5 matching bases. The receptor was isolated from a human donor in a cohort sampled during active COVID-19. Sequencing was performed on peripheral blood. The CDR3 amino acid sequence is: CASRSTGIPEAFF. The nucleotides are TGTGCCAGCAGGAGTACAGGAATACCTGAAGCTTTCTTT.